These 16 T cell receptor beta chains originate from one sample sequenced in a study of T cells in Graves' hyperthyroidism and ophthalmopathy. Researchers took RNA transcripts and amplified the TCR beta CDR3 regions from them. The study used the HTBI primer set for a first-round RT-PCR of the TCR CDR3. TCRdb used MiXCR to reprocess the multiplex PCR reads, holding one entry per CDR3 protein. Of about 520,000 distinct CDR3 sequences in the sample, less than 25% are singletons; the top ten hold 11%. The sequenced sample was blood. The receptor source for this set is a woman aged 25-40 years with Graves' ophthalmopathy.

The V and J genes are TRBV3-1 and TRBJ1-5; D uncertain. Germline V CDR1 and CDR2: LGHDT, YNNKEL (reference sequence). The CDR3 runs to 14 residues. V was shortened by 0 bases and J by 5 bases, with 8 bases between the two germline ends. CDR3 protein: CASSQDLLDQPQHF. As DNA, the CDR3 is TGTGCCAGCAGCCAAGATTTATTGGATCAGCCCCAGCATTTT.

This clonotype has a count of ten or more. The chain uses TRBV2 and TRBJ2-5; no definite D call. The CDR3 runs to 11 residues. Trimming shortened V by 1 base and J by 5 bases, and 2 bases separated the two germline ends. Germline V CDR1 and CDR2: SNHLY, FYNNEI. As DNA, the CDR3 is TGTGCCAGCAGTGAAGAGGAGACCCAGTACTTC. Translating gives CASSEEETQYF. Based on the CDR3 plus reference TRBV2 and TRBJ2-5, the full variable domain is EPEVTQTPSHQVTQMGQEVILRCVPISNHLYFYWYRQILGQKVEFLVSFYNNEISEKSEIFDDQFSVERPDGSNFTLKIRSTKLEDSAMYFCASSEEETQYFGPGTRLLVL.

Ten or more counts support this clonotype. The genes are TRBV15 and TRBJ1-2; TRBD1 matches at 9 bases. This CDR3 has 14 residues. The V gene end was trimmed by 2 bases and the J gene end by 8 bases; junction bases not matched to a gene: 6. CDR1 and CDR2 (germline): LNHNV, YYDKDF (reference sequence). CDR3 in amino acids: CATSRKDRGMGYTF. CDR3 in DNA: TGTGCCACCAGCAGAAAGGACAGGGGCATGGGCTACACCTTC.

Many counts were recorded for this clonotype. This sequence joins TRBV27 and TRBJ1-5; D unclear. The CDR3 loop spans 13 amino acids. The V and J ends lost 3 bases and 5 bases respectively, with 8 bases between them. Germline V gene data show CDR1 as MNHEY and CDR2 as SMNVEV (reference sequence). In nucleotides, the CDR3 is TGTGCCAGCAGTTTCAGAGTTTATCAGCCCCAGCATTTT. This translates into CASSFRVYQPQHF.

This clonotype was counted a few times. V and J are TRBV30 and TRBJ1-2; 7 positions match TRBD1. Germline values: CDR1 GTSNPN, CDR2 SVGIG (reference sequence). The length of the CDR3 is 12 residues. V gave up 0 bases and J gave up 8 bases; unmatched junction bases: 3. CDR3 DNA: TGTGCCTGGAGTGTAGGGGGCGCGGGCTACACCTTC. This codes for CAWSVGGAGYTF.

The sample holds a few counts of this clonotype. This may arise from a read error, as a much more abundant clone is one base away. The chain is built from TRBV20-1 and TRBJ1-1; D possibly corresponds to TRBD1 (5 bases). This CDR3 is 14 amino acids long. Germline-derived CDR1 and CDR2 are DFQATT and SNEGSKA (reference sequence). CDR3 in DNA: TGCAGTGCCCCATTCGGGGGAAAGAACACTGAAGCTTGCTTT. The encoded protein is CSAPFGGKNTEACF.

In this sample, this clonotype turned up many times. The chain carries TRBV2 and TRBJ1-2, with D tentatively TRBD1 (6 bases). Trimming cost V 7 bases and J 6 bases, with 15 bases left between them. The CDR3 spans 13 residues. The germline CDR1 and CDR2 sequences are SNHLY and FYNNEI. CDR3 DNA: TGTGCCAGCACACCAGGGGAGGTTAATGGCTACACCTTC. This sequence encodes CASTPGEVNGYTF.

A word on this clonotype: Given the absence of the conserved phenylalanine or tryptophan at the CDR3 end, a read error is likely. The DNA is omitted, as the CDR3 cannot be located on it reliably, and the CDR3 follows TCRdb's listing. This chain links TRBV11-2 with TRBJ2-2; TRBD1 is the table's D call and was not checked against the DNA. The CDR3 adds up to 16 amino acids, both ends counted. Germline assignment: CDR1 SGHAT and CDR2 FQNNGV. CDR3 sequence reads: CASSLDRVGNTGELCL.

The rearrangement joins TRBV6-2 or TRBV6-3 to TRBJ1-5, with 7 nucleotides matching TRBD1. CDR3 length equals 16 residues. Germline-derived CDR1 and CDR2 are MNHEY and SVGEGT. J lost 5 bases, V lost 0 bases, and 7 bases had no gene match. This CDR3 is CASSYSSTGDDQPQHF. In nucleotides, the CDR3 is TGTGCCAGCAGTTACTCGTCTACAGGGGACGATCAGCCCCAGCATTTT.

This clonotype occurred a few times. The V gene is TRBV27, the J gene TRBJ1-1; 9 bases agree with TRBD1. With 7 bases clipped from V and 2 bases from J, the junction kept 5 bases outside the gene matches. The germline V gene encodes CDR1 MNHEY and CDR2 SMNVEV (reference sequence). The CDR3 runs to 14 residues. The DNA of the CDR3 is TGTGCCAGCAAACACAGGGGGCCAAACACTGAAGCTTTCTTT. Amino acid sequence: CASKHRGPNTEAFF.

The chain employs TRBV6-1 and TRBJ2-2; 9 bases align to TRBD1. With V trimmed by 5 bases and J by 4 bases, 5 bases remained unmatched. The CDR3 sequence is 15 residues long. Germline V CDR1 and CDR2: MNHNS, SASEGT. CDR3 sequence reads: CASSTGTGLTGELFF. The CDR3, as DNA: TGTGCCAGCAGTACCGGGACAGGGCTCACCGGGGAGCTGTTTTTT.

The genes are TRBV12-3 or TRBV12-4 and TRBJ2-7, with D possibly matching TRBD2 (6 bases). Trimming pared 3 bases from V and 4 bases from J, leaving 25 bases between. This CDR3 spans 18 amino acids. DNA of the CDR3: TGTGCCAGCAGTTTTGGTTATATTGGGACCCTCCGGGGGTACGAGCAGTACTTC. This sequence encodes CASSFGYIGTLRGYEQYF.

This clonotype was observed many times. The chain links TRBV12-3 or TRBV12-4 to TRBJ1-2; 11 bases map to TRBD1. The length of the CDR3 is 14 residues. The trim removed 5 bases at V and 6 bases at J, leaving 5 bases unmatched. The DNA of the CDR3 is TGTGCCAGCAGTCTCGGACAGGGGGCAGATGGCTACACCTTC. It codes for CASSLGQGADGYTF.

The CDR3 DNA reads TGTGCCAGCAGTTATTGTAGGGACGCTGGTTACACCTTC. Translating it yields CASSYCRDAGYTF. The V and J genes are TRBV6-5 and TRBJ1-2; a possible D gene is TRBD1 (5 bases). Trimming removed 3 bases from V and 11 bases from J, with 16 bases in between. The germline V gene encodes CDR1 MNHEY and CDR2 SVGAGI. The CDR3 extends over 13 amino acids.

This clonotype was detected many times. The chain combines TRBV30 with TRBJ2-7; D call uncertain. Trimming removed 4 bases from V and 4 bases from J, with 17 bases in between. CDR3 length: 14 residues. Germline V gene lookup returns CDR1 GTSNPN and CDR2 SVGIG (reference sequence). The CDR3 nucleotides are TGTGCCTGGAATAGCCCCGCAAAAGGTTACGAGCAGTACTTC. This translates into CAWNSPAKGYEQYF.

Many counts were recorded for this clonotype. The chain joins TRBV27 to TRBJ1-2, with no clear D. Trimming shortened V by 6 bases and J by 4 bases, and 12 bases separated the two germline ends. Germline V gene data show CDR1 as MNHEY and CDR2 as SMNVEV (reference sequence). There are 13 residues in the CDR3. Here the CDR3 reads CASRPERGYGYTF. The CDR3 DNA sequence: TGTGCCAGCAGACCAGAACGAGGCTATGGCTACACCTTC.